These 26 T cell receptor beta chains share one sample of origin, sequenced in a study of T cell responses to AZD1222 COVID-19 vaccine. Clones were sequenced by immunoSEQ multiplex PCR, and TCRdb holds only the in-frame ones, with some missing. The data show about 110,000 clones, with roughly 90% seen just once and approximately 1.1% held by the top ten. The material sequenced was peripheral blood, taken on day 0 of AZD1222 vaccination. The receptors originated from an adult in good health.

The rearrangement uses TRBV5-1 and TRBJ1-4, with TRBD1 matching over 12 bases. Germline loops: CDR1 SGHRS, CDR2 YFSETQ. V trimming: 4 bases; J trimming: 4 bases; junction bases outside the gene matches: 5. The CDR3 has 16 amino acids. The DNA for the CDR3 is TGCGCCAGCAGCGGGGACAGGGGGCGTATTAATGAAAAACTGTTTTTT. The encoded protein is CASSGDRGRINEKLFF.

This chain joins TRBV7-9 and TRBJ1-6, with 9 bases matching TRBD1. The CDR3 totals 15 residues. The junction had 6 bases not matched to a gene; V was cut back by 5 bases and J by 7 bases. Germline values: CDR1 SEHNR, CDR2 FQNEAQ (reference sequence). The DNA for the CDR3 is TGTGCCAGCAGCGTCGGGACAGGGCACAATTCACCCCTCCACTTT. Protein product: CASSVGTGHNSPLHF.

CDR3 bases: TGTGCCAGTGAAACCGGGACGGTCTCTGGAAACACCATATATTTT. Translation: CASETGTVSGNTIYF. The gene calls are TRBV19 and TRBJ1-3; possible D gene TRBD1, 5 bases. V lost 8 bases and J 0 bases, leaving 14 bases between the germline ends. Per germline, CDR1 LNHDA and CDR2 SQIVND (reference sequence). CDR3 length: 15 amino acids.

The chain couples TRBV10-2 to TRBJ2-5; 11 bases fit TRBD2. The CDR3 has 19 amino acids. Germline V gene sequence: CDR1 WSHSY, CDR2 SAAADI. Trimming at V came to 2 bases and at J to 1 base, leaving 12 bases not matched to a gene. CDR3 in amino acids: CASSERTSGRKGIQETQYF. In DNA, the CDR3 is TGCGCCAGCAGTGAGAGGACTAGCGGGCGAAAAGGTATCCAAGAGACCCAGTACTTC.

Only a few counts were recorded for this clone. The V call is TRBV27, the J call TRBJ1-1, with 9 nucleotides matching TRBD1. Germline V gene data show CDR1 as MNHEY and CDR2 as SMNVEV (reference sequence). V lost 4 bases to trimming and J lost 1 base; unmatched junction nucleotides: 1. The CDR3 runs to 14 residues. The CDR3 sequence is CASSWDRANTEAFF. The CDR3 nucleotides read TGTGCCAGCAGTTGGGACAGGGCGAACACTGAAGCTTTCTTT.

The chain carries TRBV5-1 and TRBJ1-6, with 7 bases identical to TRBD1. The V gene's germline CDR1 is SGHRS and CDR2 YFSETQ. This CDR3 spans 15 amino acids. The V and J ends lost 0 bases and 7 bases, in that order; junction bases with no gene match: 4. CDR3 nucleotide sequence: TGCGCCAGCAGCTTGGTCACAGGGGTAAATTCACCCCTCCACTTT. Translation gives CASSLVTGVNSPLHF.

In this sample, this clone turned up once. J is TRBJ1-1 and V is TRBV7-9; D is ambiguous. V gave up 5 bases and J gave up 1 base, with 11 bases separating them. Germline values: CDR1 SEHNR, CDR2 FQNEAQ (reference sequence). The CDR3 extends over 14 amino acids. CDR3 sequence reads: CASSPILANTEAFF. As DNA, the CDR3 is TGTGCCAGCAGCCCCATTTTGGCGAACACTGAAGCTTTCTTT.

The chain joins TRBV7-9 to TRBJ1-5; D is undetermined. V was shortened by 5 bases and J by 7 bases, with 12 bases between the two germline ends. The CDR3 has 13 amino acids. Germline V CDR1 and CDR2: SEHNR, FQNEAQ (reference sequence). The CDR3 sequence: CASSPERQQPQHF. DNA of the CDR3: TGTGCCAGCAGCCCCGAACGCCAGCAGCCCCAGCATTTT. Using reference TRBV7-9 and TRBJ1-5 for the parts outside the CDR3, the full variable domain is DTGVSQNPRHKITKRGQNVTFRCDPISEHNRLYWYRQTLGQGPEFLTYFQNEAQLEKSRLLSDRFSAERPKGSFSTLEIQRTEQGDSAMYLCASSPERQQPQHFGDGTRLSIL.

V and J are TRBV5-1 and TRBJ2-6; 7 bases are shared with TRBD1. Germline V gene sequence: CDR1 SGHRS, CDR2 YFSETQ. J was trimmed by 0 bases and V by 1 base; bases with no gene match: 4. The CDR3 loop spans 17 amino acids. Written as DNA, the CDR3 is TGCGCCAGCAGCTTGCGGGACAGCTCCTCTGGGGCCAACGTCCTGACTTTC. It specifies CASSLRDSSSGANVLTF.

V and J are TRBV19 and TRBJ2-3, with no clear D. The CDR3 extends over 14 amino acids. CDR1 and CDR2 from the germline V gene are LNHDA and SQIVND (reference sequence). V lost 3 bases, J lost 4 bases, and 11 bases lay in between. In nucleotides, the CDR3 is TGTGCCAGTAGTATTGCAAGGGCGGCAGATACGCAGTATTTT. Protein: CASSIARAADTQYF.

This clone was seen a single time. This chain links TRBV5-4 with TRBJ2-2; D call uncertain. The germline V and J ends were trimmed by 2 bases and 6 bases, with 5 bases remaining between them. The CDR3 is 12 amino acids. Germline CDR1 and CDR2: SGHNT and YYREEE (reference sequence). CDR3 DNA sequence: TGTGCCAGCAGCTTAACTTCCGGGGAGCTGTTTTTT. Residues: CASSLTSGELFF.

This CDR3 is CASSIFNQETQYF. The CDR3 region has the DNA TGTGCCAGTAGTATATTCAACCAAGAGACCCAGTACTTC. The chain carries TRBV19 and TRBJ2-5, with D unclear. Germline V CDR1 and CDR2: LNHDA, SQIVND (reference sequence). This CDR3 is 13 amino acids long. Deletions cut 2 bases from V and 0 bases from J, with 4 bases between.

The rearrangement joins TRBV19 to TRBJ2-3, with D possibly being TRBD2 (6 bases). V gave up 2 bases and J gave up 4 bases, with 13 bases separating them. This CDR3 is built from 15 residues. Germline V gene data show CDR1 as LNHDA and CDR2 as SQIVND (reference sequence). The CDR3 reads CASSIRGRTPDTQYF. As DNA, the CDR3 is TGTGCCAGTAGTATACGGGGGAGGACCCCAGATACGCAGTATTTT.

The V call is TRBV24-1, the J call TRBJ1-5, with 10 bases that match TRBD1. The CDR3 covers 15 residues. The V segment lost 7 bases and the J segment 3 bases; nucleotides outside the gene matches: 5. Germline-derived CDR1 and CDR2 are KGHDR and SFDVKD. The CDR3 protein is CATSPTGGFNQPQHF. For the CDR3, the DNA is TGTGCCACCAGCCCGACAGGGGGCTTCAATCAGCCCCAGCATTTT.

This chain joins TRBV29-1 and TRBJ1-2; D uncertain. The germline V and J ends were trimmed by 0 bases and 0 bases, with 14 bases remaining between them. The CDR3 is 16 residues long. Germline V gene lookup returns CDR1 SQVTM and CDR2 ANQGSEA. The CDR3 DNA reads as TGCAGCGTTGAAGAAAAGGGTTGGGGAGCTAACTATGGCTACACCTTC. It codes for CSVEEKGWGANYGYTF.

This clone came up once. V and J are TRBV2 and TRBJ2-3, with 10 positions matching TRBD2. The CDR3 spans 17 residues. The germline CDR1 and CDR2 sequences are SNHLY and FYNNEI. With V trimmed by 3 bases and J by 2 bases, 8 bases remained unmatched. CDR3: CASSDRASGRATDTQYF. The CDR3 DNA is TGTGCCAGCAGTGATCGGGCCAGCGGGAGGGCCACAGATACGCAGTATTTT.

The chain joins TRBV18 to TRBJ2-2, with 9 nucleotides matching TRBD1. Germline V gene data show CDR1 as KGHSH and CDR2 as LQKENI. V lost 3 bases and J lost 4; bases outside the gene matches: 6. The CDR3 spans 16 residues. The CDR3 loop is CASSPPGTGTTGELFF. The CDR3 DNA is TGTGCCAGCTCACCTCCCGGGACAGGGACCACCGGGGAGCTGTTTTTT. Combining the CDR3 with reference TRBV18 and TRBJ2-2 gives the whole variable domain NAGVMQNPRHLVRRRGQEARLRCSPMKGHSHVYWYRQLPEEGLKFMVYLQKENIIDESGMPKERFSAEFPKEGPSILRIQQVVRGDSAAYFCASSPPGTGTTGELFFGEGSRLTVL.

The chain carries TRBV9 and TRBJ1-6; 10 bases match TRBD1. Trimming at V came to 2 bases and at J to 5 bases, leaving 1 base not matched to a gene. Germline V gives CDR1 SGDLS, CDR2 YYNGEE. This CDR3 has 15 amino acids. The DNA for the CDR3 is TGTGCCAGCAGCGTTGGACAGGGGGATAATTCACCCCTCCACTTT. This gives the protein CASSVGQGDNSPLHF.

The chain combines TRBV6-5 with TRBJ1-3; D not certain. Germline lookup yields CDR1 MNHEY and CDR2 SVGAGI. The CDR3 covers 14 residues. V lost 5 bases to trimming and J lost 0 bases, with 8 bases between them. In DNA, the CDR3 is TGTGCCAGCAGTCTGACAACCTCTGGAAACACCATATATTTT. Its protein is CASSLTTSGNTIYF.

In its sample, this clone was seen once. This chain connects TRBV12-5 to TRBJ1-3; tentative D call: TRBD1 (6 bases). CDR1 and CDR2 (germline): LGHNT, FRNRAP. The CDR3 extends over 14 amino acids. V lost 5 bases, J lost 2 bases, and 10 bases lay in between. The CDR3 sequence: CASGRWGPGNTIYF. The CDR3 DNA sequence: TGTGCTAGTGGTAGGTGGGGGCCTGGAAACACCATATATTTT. Filled out from reference TRBV12-5 and TRBJ1-3, the complete variable domain reads DARVTQTPRHKVTEMGQEVTMRCQPILGHNTVFWYRQTMMQGLELLAYFRNRAPLDDSGMPKDRFSAEMPDATLATLKIQPSEPRDSAVYFCASGRWGPGNTIYFGEGSWLTVV.

The CDR3 loop reads CAISDGPVSGNTIYF. CDR3 coding DNA: TGTGCCATCAGTGATGGGCCGGTCTCTGGAAACACCATATATTTT. The chain recombines TRBV10-3 with TRBJ1-3; D is ambiguous. There are 15 residues in the CDR3. V was shortened by 3 bases and J by 0 bases, with 9 bases between the two germline ends. Per the germline V gene, CDR1 is ENHRY and CDR2 is SYGVKD.

The chain recombines TRBV10-3 with TRBJ1-2, with TRBD1 matching over 8 bases. The CDR3 length is 13 residues. Trimming cost V 5 bases and J 2 bases; bases outside gene matches: 1. Germline V lookup: CDR1 ENHRY, CDR2 SYGVKD. The CDR3 sequence: CAISQGANYGYTF. The CDR3, as DNA: TGTGCCATCAGTCAGGGGGCCAACTATGGCTACACCTTC.

This chain links TRBV4-2 with TRBJ1-1; D call uncertain. The CDR3 is made up of 15 amino acids. Trimming left V 0 bases short and J 1 base short, with 9 bases between. Germline V CDR1 and CDR2: LGHNA, YNFKEQ. The CDR3 region is CASSQDPRGNTEAFF. The CDR3 nucleotides read TGTGCCAGCAGCCAAGATCCCAGAGGGAACACTGAAGCTTTCTTT.

The genes are TRBV4-2 and TRBJ2-7; the D call may be TRBD1 or TRBD2 (5 bases each). V was clipped by 4 bases and J by 5 bases, with 12 bases between them. CDR1 and CDR2 from the germline V gene are LGHNA and YNFKEQ. This CDR3 is 13 amino acids long. This CDR3 reads CASSPRGQHEQYF. CDR3 DNA sequence: TGTGCCAGCAGCCCCCGGGGCCAACACGAGCAGTACTTC.

CDR3 nucleotides: TGTGCCAGCAGCCAAGAGGAAGGACGGGGGGCCACAGATACGCAGTATTTT. Translated, it gives CASSQEEGRGATDTQYF. The chain combines TRBV4-2 with TRBJ2-3, with a possible D match to TRBD2 (7 bases). Trimming removed 0 bases from V and 2 bases from J, with 15 bases in between. This CDR3 spans 17 amino acids. Germline assignment: CDR1 LGHNA and CDR2 YNFKEQ.

V gene TRBV5-4 combines with J gene TRBJ1-2; no reliable D call. Trimming pared 0 bases from V and 4 bases from J, leaving 10 bases between. Looked up from germline, CDR1 is SGHNT and CDR2 is YYREEE (reference sequence). The CDR3 runs 14 residues. The DNA for the CDR3 is TGTGCCAGCAGCTTGGGAATAGGGATCTATGGCTACACCTTC. Amino acids: CASSLGIGIYGYTF.